This TCR beta chain was documented in a study of cytomegalovirus exposure and HLA in healthy donors. Findings and limits, study-wide: Productive rates of about 87% or about 30% were seen for most TCR beta V segments in an earlier analysis. With later analysis, a missense DCLRE1C variant became linked to TCR beta V- and J-gene trimming.

The V gene end was trimmed by 6 bases and the J gene end by 4 bases; junction bases not matched to a gene: 7. Germline CDR1 reads SGHRS; CDR2 reads YFSETQ. This CDR3 contains 15 residues. Worth noting for this clone: Its antigen is undetermined.

PCR was performed using 60 Vbeta and 13 Jbeta primers. Libraries were prepared by immunoSEQ multiplex PCR; TCRdb keeps only in-frame clonotypes and omits some of them. The table lists about 89,000 clones, roughly 86% of them singletons. The sample was PBMCs. The chain employs TRBV5-1 and TRBJ2-5, with 12 bases that match TRBD1. This TCR came from a man under 40 in good health and CMV-seropositive. The CDR3 sequence is CASKPGTGGGETQYF. The CDR3 DNA reads as TGCGCCAGCAAACCCGGGACAGGGGGCGGAGAGACCCAGTACTTC.